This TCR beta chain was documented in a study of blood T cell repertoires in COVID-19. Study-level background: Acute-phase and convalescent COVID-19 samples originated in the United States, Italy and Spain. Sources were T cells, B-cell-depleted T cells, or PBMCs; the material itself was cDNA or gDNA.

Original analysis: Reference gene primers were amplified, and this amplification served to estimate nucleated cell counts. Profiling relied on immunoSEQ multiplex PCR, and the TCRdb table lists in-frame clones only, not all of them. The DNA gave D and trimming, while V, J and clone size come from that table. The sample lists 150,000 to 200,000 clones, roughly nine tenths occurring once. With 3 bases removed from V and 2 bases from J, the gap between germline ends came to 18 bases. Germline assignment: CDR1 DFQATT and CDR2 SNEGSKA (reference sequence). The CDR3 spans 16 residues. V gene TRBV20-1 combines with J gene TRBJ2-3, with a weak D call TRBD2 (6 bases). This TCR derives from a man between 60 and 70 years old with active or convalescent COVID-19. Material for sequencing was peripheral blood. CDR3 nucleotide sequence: TGCAGTGCTAGTGGGGCCAGCGGGCGCATCACAGATACGCAGTATTTT. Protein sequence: CSASGASGRITDTQYF.